Listed here are 5 T cell receptor beta chains from one sample, sequenced in a study of cytomegalovirus exposure and HLA in healthy donors. PCR employed 60 Vbeta and 13 Jbeta primers. TCRdb's table, derived via immunoSEQ multiplex PCR, lists solely in-frame clones and lacks some. This table holds roughly 120,000 clones, around three quarters found once. Source material: PBMCs. The receptors derive from a woman aged 40 to 50 in good health and CMV-seropositive.

The V and J genes are TRBV6-1 and TRBJ1-2, with D tentatively TRBD1 (6 bases). The CDR3 contains 15 residues. Deletions cut 6 bases from V and 6 bases from J, with 20 bases between. CDR1 and CDR2 from the germline V gene are MNHNS and SASEGT. The CDR3 bases are TGTGCCAGCAGGAGGGGGGGGCTCCGCTTGCATGGCTACACCTTC. Its protein is CASRRGGLRLHGYTF.

The genes are TRBV6-5 and TRBJ2-1; tentative D call: TRBD2 (5 bases). V was trimmed by 2 bases and J by 4 bases, leaving 9 bases between them. This CDR3 contains 14 residues. From germline, CDR1 is MNHEY and CDR2 SVGAGI. The CDR3 loop is CASSYERRYNEQFF. The CDR3, as DNA: TGTGCCAGCAGTTACGAGCGGAGATACAATGAGCAGTTCTTC.

The chain recombines TRBV5-1 with TRBJ2-7, with a tentative D call TRBD1 (6 bases). Germline CDR1 reads SGHRS; CDR2 reads YFSETQ. V was clipped by 3 bases and J by 7 bases, with 14 bases between them. This CDR3 is built from 13 residues. The CDR3 DNA reads as TGCGCCAGCAGCTCCCCACAGGGTGAAGAGCAGTACTTC. Its translation: CASSSPQGEEQYF.

The chain joins TRBV2 to TRBJ1-1; D gene unclear. V was shortened by 7 bases and J by 2 bases, with 14 bases between the two germline ends. CDR3 size: 14 residues. Germline CDR1 and CDR2: SNHLY and FYNNEI. The DNA for the CDR3 is TGTGCCAGCACCCCCTCCGGAGTTAACACTGAAGCTTTCTTT. Translated: CASTPSGVNTEAFF.

J is TRBJ2-4 and V is TRBV19, with TRBD1 matching 8 bases. Trimming cost V 5 bases and J 1 base; bases outside gene matches: 16. Germline V gene lookup returns CDR1 LNHDA and CDR2 SQIVND (reference sequence). The CDR3 consists of 19 residues. DNA for the CDR3: TGTGCCAGTAGTCTTGACGGCAGGGGACGGACAGGGGCCAAAAACATTCAGTACTTC. Protein: CASSLDGRGRTGAKNIQYF.